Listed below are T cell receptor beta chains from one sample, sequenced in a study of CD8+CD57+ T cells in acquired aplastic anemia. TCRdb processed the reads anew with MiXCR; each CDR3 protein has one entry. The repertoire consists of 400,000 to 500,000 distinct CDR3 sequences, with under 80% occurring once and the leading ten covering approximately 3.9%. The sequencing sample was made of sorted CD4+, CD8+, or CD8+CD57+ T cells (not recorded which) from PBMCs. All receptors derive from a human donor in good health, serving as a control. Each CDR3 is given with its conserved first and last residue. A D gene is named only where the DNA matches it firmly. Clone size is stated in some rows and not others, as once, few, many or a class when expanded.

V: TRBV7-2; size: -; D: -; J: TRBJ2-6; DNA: TGTGCCAGCAGCCCGGTCGGGGGGGGGACAGACACCGGGGACGTCCTGACTTTC; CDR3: CASSPVGGGTDTGDVLTF
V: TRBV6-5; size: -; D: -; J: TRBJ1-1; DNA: TGTGCCAGCGGGGGTCCGGGCACAAACACTGAAGCTTTCTTT; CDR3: CASGGPGTNTEAFF
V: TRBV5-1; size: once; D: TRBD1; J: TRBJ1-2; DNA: TGCGCCAGCAGCTCCTCGACAGGGGGTAACTATGGCTACACCTTC; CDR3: CASSSSTGGNYGYTF
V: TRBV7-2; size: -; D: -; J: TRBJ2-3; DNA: TGTGCCAGCACCTTAGAGGGGGGGGGCACAGATACGCAGTATTTT; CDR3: CASTLEGGGTDTQYF
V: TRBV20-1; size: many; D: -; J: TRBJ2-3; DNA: TGCAGTGCTAGAGATTCGTTTAGCCCTGGCACAGATACGCAGTATTTT; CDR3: CSARDSFSPGTDTQYF
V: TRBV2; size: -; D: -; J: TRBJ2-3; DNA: TGTGCCAGCAGTTTCTCGGTACTCTTCGATCCGGATACGCAGTTTTTT; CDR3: CASSFSVLFDPDTQFF
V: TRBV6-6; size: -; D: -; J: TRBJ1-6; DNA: TGTGCCAGCAGGGCGAATTCACCCCTCCACTTT; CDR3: CASRANSPLHF
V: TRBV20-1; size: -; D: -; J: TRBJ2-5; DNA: TGCAGTGCTAGTGGCGGGCAGTATAGCAACTTC; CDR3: CSASGGQYSNF
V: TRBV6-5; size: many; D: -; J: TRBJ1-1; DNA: TGTGCCAGCAGGATAGATTATTCCAGTTCCCACGGCACTGAAGCTTTCTTT; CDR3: CASRIDYSSSHGTEAFF
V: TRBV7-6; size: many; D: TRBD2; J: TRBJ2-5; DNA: TGTGCCAGCAGCCGGACTAGCGGGGGAGGTGGGGAGACCCAGTACTTC; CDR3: CASSRTSGGGGETQYF
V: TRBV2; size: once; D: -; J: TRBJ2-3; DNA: TGTGCCAGCGAAGGTAGGGCGCAGTATTTT; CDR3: CASEGRAQYF
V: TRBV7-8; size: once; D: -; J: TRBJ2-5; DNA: TGTGCCAGCAGCCCGGTACACGGAGAGACCCAGTACTTC; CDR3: CASSPVHGETQYF
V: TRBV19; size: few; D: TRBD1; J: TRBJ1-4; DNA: TGTGCCAGTGATCCGGGACAGGCGAATAATGAAAAACTGTTTTTT; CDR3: CASDPGQANNEKLFF
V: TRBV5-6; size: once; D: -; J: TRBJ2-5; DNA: TGTGCCAGTAGTATCGCCGGAGGGGAGACCCAGTACTTC; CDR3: CASSIAGGETQYF
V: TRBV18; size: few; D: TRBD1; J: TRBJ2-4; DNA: TGTGCCAGCTCACCGAGCGACAGGGGAAACATTCAGTACTTC; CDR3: CASSPSDRGNIQYF
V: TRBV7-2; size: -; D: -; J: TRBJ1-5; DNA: TGTGCCAGGGGCTTGGACAGCAATGCTTTCTTGCATTTT; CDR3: CARGLDSNAFLHF
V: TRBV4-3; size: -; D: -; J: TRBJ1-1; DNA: TGCGCCAGCAGCCAAGAACAGGTGAACACTGAAGCTTTCTTT; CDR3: CASSQEQVNTEAFF
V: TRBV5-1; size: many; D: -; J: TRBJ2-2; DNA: TGCGCCAGCAGCTTGGTGCAGGGAGCCACCGGGGAGCTGTTTTTT; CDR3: CASSLVQGATGELFF
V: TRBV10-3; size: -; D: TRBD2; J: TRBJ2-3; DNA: TGTGCCATCAGCCCGGAGGGCGGGGGGGCAGATACGCAGTTTTTT; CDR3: CAISPEGGGADTQFF
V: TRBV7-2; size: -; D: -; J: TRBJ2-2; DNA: TGTGCCAGCAGCTTAGTCGGAGGGGTGAACACTGAAGCTCTGTTTTTT; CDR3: CASSLVGGVNTEALFF
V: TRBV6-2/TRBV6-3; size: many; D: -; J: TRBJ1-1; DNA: TGTGCCAGCGCACAAGTTACAAAAACTGAAGCTTTCTTT; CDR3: CASAQVTKTEAFF
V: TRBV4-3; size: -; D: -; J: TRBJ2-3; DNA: TGCGCCAGCAGCTCACTTGAGGGGGAAGCTAGCACAGATACGCAGTATTTT; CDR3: CASSSLEGEASTDTQYF
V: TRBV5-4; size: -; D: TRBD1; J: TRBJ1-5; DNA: TGTGCCAGCAGCTTGGCCAACAGGACAGGGGTTCAGCCCCAGCATTTT; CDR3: CASSLANRTGVQPQHF
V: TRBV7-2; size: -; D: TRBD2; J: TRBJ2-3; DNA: TGTGCCAGCAGCATGCGTAGAGCGGGGCCTCCGGCTACGCAGTATTTT; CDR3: CASSMRRAGPPATQYF
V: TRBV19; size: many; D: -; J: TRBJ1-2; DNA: TGTGCCAGTACTTCTAACTATGGCTACACCTTC; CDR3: CASTSNYGYTF
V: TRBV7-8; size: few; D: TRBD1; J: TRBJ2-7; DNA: TGTGCCAGCAGCCAGCCGGGACAGGGTCTACACGAGCAGTACTTC; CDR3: CASSQPGQGLHEQYF
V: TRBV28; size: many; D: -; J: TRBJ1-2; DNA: TGTGCCAGCACGGGGTACTATGGCTACACCTTC; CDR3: CASTGYYGYTF
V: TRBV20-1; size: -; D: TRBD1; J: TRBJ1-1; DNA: TGCAGTGCTGCGGGACAGGGGATCACTGAAGCTTTCTTT; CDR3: CSAAGQGITEAFF
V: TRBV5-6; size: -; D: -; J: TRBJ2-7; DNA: TGTGCCAGTAGCGCGATGTGGAGTTCCTACGAGCAGTACTTC; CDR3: CASSAMWSSYEQYF